Presented here are 32 T cell receptor beta chains from one specimen sequenced in a study of T cells in Graves' hyperthyroidism and ophthalmopathy. Regions amplified from RNA transcripts were the TCR beta CDR3 regions. First-round RT-PCR targeting the TCR CDR3 was performed with the HTBI primer set. Each CDR3 protein gets one entry after TCRdb re-called the multiplex PCR reads with MiXCR. The repertoire has about 350,000 distinct CDR3 sequences, around a sixth of them found once; the top ten carry less than 20%. The source material was blood. These receptors were taken from a woman aged 40 to 50 with Graves' ophthalmopathy.

This clonotype was observed many times. The chain joins TRBV12-3 or TRBV12-4 to TRBJ2-7; a possible D gene is TRBD1 (6 bases). V lost 10 bases to trimming and J lost 2 bases, with 12 bases between them. The CDR3 is 12 residues long. CDR3 residues: CATARGTYEQYF. Here the CDR3 DNA reads TGTGCCACCGCTAGGGGGACCTACGAGCAGTACTTC.

In its sample, this clonotype was seen a few times. The V gene is TRBV3-1, the J gene TRBJ2-7; D not resolved. CDR1 is LGHDT and CDR2 is YNNKEL in the germline V gene (reference sequence). CDR3 length: 14 residues. Between the trimmed V and J ends, which lost 5 bases and 3 bases, there was a span of 14 bases. CDR3: CASSGGIPGYEQYF. The CDR3 DNA reads TGTGCCAGCAGCGGCGGAATTCCCGGCTACGAGCAGTACTTC.

This clonotype was seen repeatedly, ten times or more. V is TRBV27 and J is TRBJ2-2; D gene ambiguous. V was clipped by 5 bases and J by 7 bases, with 17 bases between them. CDR3 length: 15 amino acids. The germline V gene encodes CDR1 MNHEY and CDR2 SMNVEV (reference sequence). The CDR3: CASSPRTFLDGELFF. The CDR3 DNA reads as TGTGCCAGCAGTCCCCGTACGTTCCTGGACGGGGAGCTGTTTTTT.

This clonotype was counted many times. The chain joins TRBV28 to TRBJ1-2, with D unresolved. Germline V gives CDR1 MDHEN, CDR2 SYDVKM. The V end was cut by 4 bases, the J end by 0 bases, with 12 bases between. The CDR3 loop spans 15 amino acids. CDR3 nucleotide sequence: TGTGCCAGCAGTTCAAGGTTAGGGACTAACTATGGCTACACCTTC. Amino acids: CASSSRLGTNYGYTF.

This clonotype was seen many times. The missing conserved phenylalanine or tryptophan at the end of this CDR3 makes a read error likely. The chain has TRBV28 and TRBJ2-7, with D maybe TRBD1 (5 bases). V was cut by 3 bases and J by 4 bases, with 16 bases left in between. There are 15 residues in the CDR3. Germline assignment: CDR1 MDHEN and CDR2 SYDVKM. The CDR3 bases are TGTGCCAGCAGTTTCGTCCAGGGTATTGGGTACGAGCAGTACCTC. Amino acid sequence: CASSFVQGIGYEQYL.

This clonotype occurred once. This chain joins TRBV6-1 and TRBJ1-3; a weak D match, TRBD1 (5 bases). The CDR3 is 15 amino acids. The ends were cut back, 6 bases at V and 0 bases at J, with 12 bases in the middle. Germline CDR1 MNHNS, CDR2 SASEGT. CDR3 DNA: TGTGCCAGCAGCGAGGGGAATCTCTCTGGAAACACCATATATTTT. As protein: CASSEGNLSGNTIYF.

This clonotype was detected only a few times. This chain joins TRBV6-1 and TRBJ2-2; a weak D match, TRBD2 (6 bases). Germline-derived CDR1 and CDR2 are MNHNS and SASEGT. Trimming took 6 bases from V and 0 from J, leaving 14 bases between them. The CDR3 consists of 16 residues. CDR3 coding DNA: TGTGCCAGCAGCCCCGGGCCGGGGGCGAACACCGGGGAGCTGTTTTTT. Translated: CASSPGPGANTGELFF.

This clonotype has a count of ten or more. This sequence joins TRBV6-1 and TRBJ1-2, with a possible D match to TRBD1 (6 bases). CDR1 and CDR2 from the germline V gene are MNHNS and SASEGT. There are 13 residues in the CDR3. V gave up 7 bases and J gave up 8 bases, with 17 bases separating them. The CDR3 nucleotides read TGTGCCAGCATCGAATGGGGGGCTGGAGGCTACACCTTC. Translating gives CASIEWGAGGYTF.

This clonotype was seen many times. V gene TRBV19 combines with J gene TRBJ2-7; TRBD2 agrees at 8 bases. The V gene's germline CDR1 is LNHDA and CDR2 SQIVND (reference sequence). CDR3 length: 14 residues. V shed 6 bases and J 2 bases; nucleotides not matched to a gene: 6. The CDR3 nucleotides are TGTGCCAGTAGAGACACTAGCGGAACCTACGAGCAGTACTTC. Translation gives CASRDTSGTYEQYF.

The rearrangement links TRBV7-2 to TRBJ2-7, with a possible D match to TRBD2 (5 bases). Germline CDR1 and CDR2: SGHTA and FQGNSA. The CDR3 has 14 residues. V lost 5 bases and J 6 bases, leaving 17 bases between the germline ends. The CDR3 DNA follows: TGTGCCAGCAGCGTATGGGCTCGGAGGACCGAGCAGTACTTC. It translates to CASSVWARRTEQYF.

The chain recombines TRBV9 with TRBJ1-2; D might be TRBD1 (5 bases). V lost 4 bases to trimming and J lost 0 bases, with 22 bases between them. The CDR3 runs 18 residues. Per the germline V gene, CDR1 is SGDLS and CDR2 is YYNGEE. CDR3: CASSSYLGGEGTNYGYTF. CDR3 nucleotide sequence: TGTGCCAGCAGCTCCTACCTTGGGGGGGAAGGAACTAACTATGGCTACACCTTC.

This clonotype was picked up many times. The chain carries TRBV10-1 and TRBJ2-2; D remains unclear. CDR1 and CDR2 from the germline V gene are WNHNN and SYGVQD (reference sequence). V was cut by 3 bases and J by 1 base, with 9 bases left in between. The CDR3 totals 15 residues. For the CDR3, the DNA is TGCGCCAGCAGTGACTTTCGAAGGAACACCGGGGAGCTGTTTTTT. Protein product: CASSDFRRNTGELFF.

V usage is TRBV28 and J usage is TRBJ1-6; TRBD1 is a possible D gene (6 bases). In germline, CDR1 is MDHEN, CDR2 SYDVKM. The CDR3 has 12 residues. The V and J ends lost 6 bases and 10 bases respectively, with 10 bases between them. CDR3 coding DNA: TGTGCCAGCAGACACGGGGGCTCACCCCTCCACTTT. Encoded protein: CASRHGGSPLHF. Full variable domain (remainder filled in from reference TRBV28 and TRBJ1-6): DVKVTQSSRYLVKRTGEKVFLECVQDMDHENMFWYRQDPGLGLRLIYFSYDVKMKEKGDIPEGYSVSREKKERFSLILESASTNQTSMYLCASRHGGSPLHFGNGTRLTVT.

This clonotype occurred many times. V and J are TRBV5-1 and TRBJ2-5; the D gene is possibly TRBD2 (5 bases). Trimming took off 0 bases at V and 2 bases at J, with 11 bases between the two ends. Germline V CDR1 and CDR2: SGHRS, YFSETQ. This CDR3 is 15 amino acids long. The CDR3 reads CASSLVGAKQETQYF. CDR3 DNA sequence: TGCGCCAGCAGCTTGGTGGGAGCAAAACAAGAGACCCAGTACTTC.

This clonotype was counted at least ten times. The chain combines TRBV20-1 with TRBJ2-2, with TRBD2 matching over 13 bases. The germline V gene encodes CDR1 DFQATT and CDR2 SNEGSKA (reference sequence). The CDR3 contains 15 residues. Unmatched junction bases numbered 7, after V lost 6 bases and J lost 6 bases. CDR3 residues: CSAETSGRLSGELFF. CDR3 nucleotides: TGCAGTGCGGAGACTAGCGGGAGGTTGTCCGGGGAGCTGTTTTTT.

The V gene is TRBV18, the J gene TRBJ1-5; D call uncertain. V lost 2 bases and J lost 6, with 8 bases in between. Germline values: CDR1 KGHSH, CDR2 LQKENI. The CDR3 runs to 13 residues. The CDR3 region is CASSPVESQPQHF. In DNA, the CDR3 is TGTGCCAGCTCACCAGTTGAGAGTCAGCCCCAGCATTTT.

This clonotype was observed many times. The J gene is TRBJ2-7, the V gene TRBV12-5, with TRBD2 matching over 8 bases. CDR3 length: 13 amino acids. Trimming removed 7 bases from V and 5 bases from J; junction bases left unmatched: 7. Germline V gene lookup returns CDR1 LGHNT and CDR2 FRNRAP. Written as DNA, the CDR3 is TGTGCTAGTGCGCCAGCGGGAGCTGACGAGCAGTACTTC. Its translation is CASAPAGADEQYF.

This clonotype showed up many times. The chain uses TRBV29-1 and TRBJ1-2; unclear D gene. The CDR3 contains 11 residues. Per germline, CDR1 SQVTM and CDR2 ANQGSEA. The V end was cut by 4 bases, the J end by 0 bases, with 3 bases between. The DNA for the CDR3 is TGCAGCGTTGTAGCTAACTATGGCTACACCTTC. The encoded protein is CSVVANYGYTF.

This clonotype was recorded at least ten times. The V and J genes are TRBV6-1 and TRBJ2-5, with D possibly called TRBD1 or TRBD2 (5 bases each). Germline V CDR1 and CDR2: MNHNS, SASEGT. Trimming removed 5 bases from V and 10 bases from J, with 20 bases in between. This CDR3 spans 14 amino acids. The CDR3 loop is CASSTDTGGKDQYF. CDR3 nucleotide sequence: TGTGCCAGCAGTACGGACACTGGGGGAAAGGACCAGTACTTC.

This clonotype was counted between two and nine times. The V gene is TRBV7-3, the J gene TRBJ2-4; the match to TRBD1 covers 9 bases. CDR1 and CDR2 from the germline V gene are SGHTA and FQGTGA. V lost 4 bases and J lost 10; bases outside the gene matches: 8. This CDR3 has 14 amino acids. CDR3 nucleotide sequence: TGTGCCAGCAGCTCCCAAGACAGGGGGGGGATTCAGTACTTC. Its protein product is CASSSQDRGGIQYF.

Points on this clonotype: An end of the junction differs from the germline gene, which may be a read error. Here the CDR3 reads CASGARGTETQYF. CDR3 nucleotide sequence: TGTGCCAGCGGGGCTAGGGGCACAGAGACCCAGTATTTC. The chain carries TRBV2 and TRBJ2-5; D perhaps matches TRBD1 (5 bases). The CDR3 runs 13 residues. Germline CDR1 SNHLY, CDR2 FYNNEI.

This clonotype was observed many times. The V gene is TRBV12-3 or TRBV12-4, the J gene TRBJ2-7, with 7 positions matching TRBD1. This CDR3 region has 13 residues. V was pared by 5 bases and J by 2 bases, with 3 bases of the junction left unmatched. This CDR3 reads CASSVDRPYEQYF. The CDR3 DNA sequence: TGTGCCAGCAGTGTGGACAGGCCCTACGAGCAGTACTTC.

This clonotype was counted a few times. At one boundary the junction diverges from the germline segment, which might be a read error. The gene calls are TRBV6-1 and TRBJ2-7; 8 bases line up with TRBD2. The CDR3 spans 14 residues. CDR1 is MNHNS and CDR2 is SASEGT in the germline V gene. Here the CDR3 DNA reads TGCGCCACCAACGTTAGCGGGGCCGCCTACGAGCAGTACTTC. Residues: CATNVSGAAYEQYF.

With respect to this clonotype: This clone may be a read error of a much larger clone one base away. The CDR3 DNA is TGCAGTGCTCAAAAAGAGGACAGGGGATCAGATACGCAGTATTTT. Encoded protein: CSAQKEDRGSDTQYF. V gene TRBV20-1 combines with J gene TRBJ2-3; TRBD1 matches 9 bases. V dropped 5 bases and J dropped 4; count of bases not matched to a gene: 10. Germline values: CDR1 DFQATT, CDR2 SNEGSKA (reference sequence). The CDR3 is 15 amino acids.

Ten or more counts support this clonotype. The chain recombines TRBV6-5 with TRBJ2-2, with D unclear. Germline loops: CDR1 MNHEY, CDR2 SVGAGI. This CDR3 is 15 amino acids long. V was trimmed by 1 base and J by 1 base, leaving 7 bases between them. CDR3 loop: CASSYYAENTGELFF. DNA of the CDR3: TGTGCCAGCAGTTACTACGCAGAGAACACCGGGGAGCTGTTTTTT.

The chain is built from TRBV12-5 and TRBJ1-1; D is perhaps TRBD1 (5 bases). CDR1 is LGHNT, CDR2 FRNRAP, per germline. The CDR3 runs to 12 residues. Deletions cut 6 bases from V and 7 bases from J, with 12 bases between. Here the CDR3 reads CASGFGQLEAFF. The DNA for the CDR3 is TGTGCTAGTGGCTTTGGACAACTTGAAGCTTTCTTT. Based on the CDR3 plus reference TRBV12-5 and TRBJ1-1, the full variable domain is DARVTQTPRHKVTEMGQEVTMRCQPILGHNTVFWYRQTMMQGLELLAYFRNRAPLDDSGMPKDRFSAEMPDATLATLKIQPSEPRDSAVYFCASGFGQLEAFFGQGTRLTVV.

This clonotype has at least ten counts. A much larger clone is a single base away; this may be a read error. V is TRBV12-3 or TRBV12-4 and J is TRBJ2-6; D gene uncertain. V lost 1 base to trimming and J lost 1 base, with 2 bases between them. The CDR3 is 14 amino acids. The CDR3 sequence is CASSLESGANVLTF. CDR3 coding DNA: TGTGCCAGCAGTTTAGAGTCTGGGGCCAACGTCCTGACTTTC.

Ten or more counts support this clonotype. V gene TRBV12-3 or TRBV12-4 combines with J gene TRBJ1-2; no clear D. The length of the CDR3 is 12 residues. The V gene lost 2 bases and the J gene lost 7 bases, with 8 bases spanning the gap. The CDR3 nucleotides are TGTGCCAGCAGTTTAATGCAGCTTGGCTACACCTTC. This encodes CASSLMQLGYTF.

Ten or more counts support this clonotype. This CDR3 is CASVPREGVSYEQYF. In DNA, the CDR3 is TGTGCCAGCGTCCCCCGTGAAGGGGTATCCTACGAGCAGTACTTC. The chain employs TRBV7-9 and TRBJ2-7; tentatively, D is TRBD1 (5 bases). CDR1 and CDR2 (germline): SEHNR, FQNEAQ (reference sequence). V lost 8 bases to trimming and J lost 1 base, with 18 bases between them. This CDR3 has 15 amino acids.

This clonotype was counted ten times or more. V and J are TRBV13 and TRBJ2-7; D possibly corresponds to TRBD1 (5 bases). V shed 2 bases and J shed 6 bases, with 11 bases lying between them. The length of the CDR3 is 13 residues. From germline, CDR1 is PRHDT and CDR2 FYEKMQ (reference sequence). The CDR3: CASSLQIQGEQYF. CDR3 nucleotide sequence: TGTGCCAGCAGCTTACAAATTCAGGGCGAGCAGTACTTC.

This clonotype was seen a few times. V usage is TRBV6-1 and J usage is TRBJ1-1; D is undetermined. Trimming shortened V by 7 bases and J by 11 bases, and 14 bases separated the two germline ends. The germline gives CDR1 MNHNS, CDR2 SASEGT. The CDR3 is 11 amino acids. The CDR3 nucleotides read TGTGCCAGCACCTTCGGGGAGAGGGCTTTCTTT. Its translation is CASTFGERAFF.

Details on this clonotype: This may stem from a read error, because a much larger clone lies one nucleotide away. The chain joins TRBV5-1 to TRBJ2-5; 10 bases are a match to TRBD2. This CDR3 contains 16 residues. Germline values: CDR1 SGHRS, CDR2 YFSETQ. The CDR3 spells CANSLQSGRAQETQYF. CDR3 bases: TGCGCCAACAGCCTTCAAAGCGGGAGGGCCCAAGAGACCCAGTACTTC.